This TCR beta chain derives from a study of cytomegalovirus exposure and HLA in healthy donors. Study findings and constraints: Several of the most significant clusters were apparently associated with common viral pathogens in a later analysis. Information on immune exposure was restricted to one variable (CMV serostatus).

Concerning this clone: The target antigen is unknown.

Both 60 Vbeta primers and 13 Jbeta primers went into the PCR. Sequencing was performed with immunoSEQ multiplex PCR; in TCRdb, only in-frame clones are kept and a portion is missing. The sample lists about 190,000 clones; 80% were seen once. Trimming took 1 base from V and 0 from J, leaving 10 bases between them. The CDR3 sequence is 17 residues long. CDR1 is SEHNR, CDR2 FQNEAQ, per germline (reference sequence). The sequenced sample was PBMCs. This chain uses TRBV7-9 with TRBJ1-6; possible D gene TRBD1, 5 bases. This clonotype was obtained from a boy between 10 and 17 years old in good health and CMV-seronegative. This CDR3 reads CASSLEGASSYNSPLHF. The CDR3 bases are TGTGCCAGCAGCTTAGAAGGGGCTAGCTCCTATAATTCACCCCTCCACTTT.